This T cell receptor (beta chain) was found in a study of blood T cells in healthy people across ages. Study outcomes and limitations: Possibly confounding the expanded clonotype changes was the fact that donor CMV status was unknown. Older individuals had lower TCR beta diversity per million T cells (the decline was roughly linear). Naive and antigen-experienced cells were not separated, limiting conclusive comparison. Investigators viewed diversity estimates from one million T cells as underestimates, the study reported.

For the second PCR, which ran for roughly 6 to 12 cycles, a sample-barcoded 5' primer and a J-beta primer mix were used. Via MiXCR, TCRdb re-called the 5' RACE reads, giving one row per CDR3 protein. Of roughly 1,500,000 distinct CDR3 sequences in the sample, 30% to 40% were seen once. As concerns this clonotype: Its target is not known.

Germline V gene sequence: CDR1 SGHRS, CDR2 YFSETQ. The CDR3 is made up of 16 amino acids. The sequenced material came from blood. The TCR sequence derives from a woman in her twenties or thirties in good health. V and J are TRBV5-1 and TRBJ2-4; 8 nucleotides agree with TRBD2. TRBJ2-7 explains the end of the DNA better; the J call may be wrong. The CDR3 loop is CASSLAAGGGSYEQYF. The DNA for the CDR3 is TGCGCCAGCAGCCTCGCGGCGGGGGGAGGATCGTACGAGCAGTACTTC.